This T cell receptor beta chain is from a study of shared clonotypes between healthy human individuals (dated by TCRdb to about 2020). Notes on the research overall: The cohort included three men and a couple of women between 18 and 49 years of age. To increase sequencing depth and limit assay-specific biases, different laboratories used diverse techniques to prepare libraries and sequence TCR repertoires. For each donor, three plates each were used for CD4 naive and CD4 memory, two plates were used for CD8 naive, and one plate was used for CD8 memory. To estimate repertoire size and how much clonotype sharing occurs between individuals, the study deeply sequenced the blood TCR repertoires of several healthy adults. Per donor, leukapheresis produced somewhere between about 0.8 and 9 billion PBMCs.

The CDR3 has 16 amino acids, counting the end cysteine and phenylalanine. The read is trimmed to its CDR3 DNA, 48 bases read in frame from base 1. Trimming takes 1 base from V and 0 bases from J, and the germline ends sit 10 bases apart. The germline V gene sets CDR1 to KGHSH and CDR2 to LQKENI. Using the deep immunoSEQ assay, multiplex PCR amplified TCR CDR3 regions from genomic DNA. Genomic DNA extracted from each cell subset was distributed evenly over all wells of several immunoSEQ 96-well plates, and each plate served as one replicate. For sorted subsets, approximately 190 ng genomic DNA, equal to about 30,000 T cell genomes, was loaded into each replicate PCR. Purified libraries were measured with a Qubit 3.0 fluorometer, size-checked on a Bioanalyzer 2100, and measured again with the KAPA Library Quantification kit. Every immunoSEQ 96-well plate was sequenced on a dedicated single-read 150-cycle Illumina NextSeq 550 flow cell. The source study handled its data this way. Because the immunoSEQ output included only junctional sequences and no quality scores, the filtering could not be the same as the filtering used for full-length reads. To assign V/J genes and CDR3, sequences were annotated using PyIR, a Python wrapper for IgBLAST v1.9, with IMGT germline references. Reads were filtered out if the reads had weak V/J assignments (E-value above 1e-6), no CDR3, stop codons, out-of-frame junctions, or ambiguous translated residues. V3J clonotypes were defined as sequences sharing an identical inferred V gene, J gene, and CDR3 amino acid sequence. Percentage overlap between repertoires was calculated by dividing the number of shared unique clonotypes by the size of the smaller repertoire. Three approaches were used to assess repertoire richness: RTK rarefaction, the Chao1 estimator, and Recon v2.1 estimates of unobserved clonotypes. Generation probabilities for all TCRbeta clonotypes obtained by the gDNA method from a handful of donors were computed using OLGA. As stored in TCRdb, this immuneACCESS dataset retains in-frame rearrangements with V and J assigned. A fraction of the clones does not appear; measured against another copy, unresolved V genes explain less than half of the discrepancy, and the remainder lacks a known reason. V and J calls and clone size are as listed in that table; D and trimming were resolved from the DNA. The sample includes about 590,000 clones, with less than 97% observed a single time. The top ten constitute 0.11% of the sample.

General study outcomes and caveats: When a few donors were compared, the shared fraction of clonotypes was 5% to 6.5% for naive CD4, 3% to 4% for naive CD8, more than 2% for memory CD4, and 0.4% for memory CD8. Pairwise subsampling led to the expectation that sequencing depth would affect the degree of clonotype sharing among donors. Even with the large sequencing depth, rarefaction of the sorted-subset datasets indicated that sequencing was incomplete. Only blood was sampled, and tissue TCR repertoires likely differ from those in blood. Because the study included only a small number of donors, the genetic and exposure-history diversity represented was limited. Naive subsets generally had larger estimated clonotype richness than memory subsets did. Higher generation probabilities were observed for clonotypes shared by all four sorted-subset donors than for non-shared clonotypes.

Concerning this clone: Its antigen is currently not known. The record has no base qualities; no much larger clone is one base away.

CD8 naive samples were CD45RO-negative cells positively selected for CCR7, giving a CD45RA+CCR7+ population that excluded TemRA cells. The donors were healthy, HIV-negative adults with no recently reported acute infections or vaccinations. Every donor was a Caucasian adult living in Nashville, Tennessee, USA. After blood collection by leukapheresis, PBMCs were isolated using Ficoll-Histopaque density gradient centrifugation and then cryopreserved in the vapor phase of liquid nitrogen. Analytical flow cytometry was used to check the purity and quantity of every magnetically sorted T cell population. From each sorted fraction, genomic DNA was isolated and quantified by UV absorbance on a Nanodrop 2000c.

The V and J genes are TRBV18 and TRBJ2-4; confidence is insufficient to name the D gene. The specimen was naive CD8+ T cells sorted from blood. The cell subset or site label for this specimen denotes: CD45RA+CCR7+. This sequence originates from a woman aged 25 to 45 in good health. Here the CDR3 is given as CASSPQEPIAKNIQYF. The nucleotide sequence is TGTGCCAGCTCACCACAGGAGCCGATAGCCAAAAACATTCAGTACTTC.